One sample yielded the 6 T cell receptor beta chains listed below, sequenced in a study of tumor and adjacent non-tumor tissue in lung cancer. No cell sorting was done before RNA was extracted from the tissue. Three rounds of nested PCR, following a modified ARM-PCR protocol, produced the TCRbeta library. TCRdb reprocessed the multiplex PCR reads with MiXCR, giving one entry per CDR3 protein. The sample contains around 210,000 distinct CDR3 sequences, about 76% of which appear only once. The sequenced sample consisted of lung tumor tissue. The receptor set was obtained from a man aged 55 to 70 with non-small cell lung cancer.

This clonotype was counted a single time. The junction and the germline gene differ at one end; a read error may be behind it. The chain is built from TRBV6-1 and TRBJ1-2; D not certain. The CDR3 sequence is 15 residues long. Germline lookup yields CDR1 MNHNS and CDR2 SASEGT. CDR3 in amino acids: CASSEAGMPNYSYTF. The CDR3 DNA sequence: TGTGCCAGCAGTGAAGCTGGAATGCCTAACTATAGCTACACCTTC.

A note on this clonotype: At one of its ends the junction is not consistent with the germline gene, which may arise from a read error. The chain joins TRBV6-2 or TRBV6-3 to TRBJ2-1; 12 bases map to TRBD2. Germline V lookup: CDR1 MNHEY, CDR2 SVGEGT. The CDR3 has 14 residues. CDR3: CTSSPSLAGGKQFF. The CDR3 DNA follows: TGTACCAGCAGCCCCTCCCTAGCGGGAGGGAAGCAGTTCTTC.

Comment on this clonotype: Here the CDR3 omits its conserved ending phenylalanine or tryptophan, so a read error is the likely source. The V gene is TRBV20-1, the J gene TRBJ1-1; TRBD1 matches at 7 bases. Germline V gene sequence: CDR1 DFQATT, CDR2 SNEGSKA (reference sequence). The CDR3 loop spans 15 amino acids. The CDR3 loop reads CIAREARGVGTEAFL. As DNA, the CDR3 is TGCATTGCTAGAGAGGCCAGGGGGGTGGGCACTGAAGCTTTCCTT.

On this clonotype: The germline gene is not matched at one end of the junction; a read error may be the cause. V gene TRBV4-2 combines with J gene TRBJ2-5, with 8 bases aligning to TRBD2. The germline V gene encodes CDR1 LGHNA and CDR2 YNFKEQ. The CDR3 runs to 18 residues. CDR3 amino acids: CVSSQDLSGGALLETQYF. CDR3 nucleotide sequence: TGTGTCAGCAGCCAAGATTTGAGCGGGGGTGCCCTGTTGGAGACCCAGTACTTC.

This clonotype was seen repeatedly, ten times or more. This chain uses TRBV6-5 with TRBJ2-5; possibly TRBD1 for D (6 bases). The germline gives CDR1 MNHEY, CDR2 SVGAGI. V lost 8 bases and J 3 bases, leaving 10 bases between the germline ends. This CDR3 has 12 residues. CDR3 in DNA: TGTGCCAGCGGAAGGACAGAAGAGACCCAGTACTTC. Protein sequence: CASGRTEETQYF.

About this clonotype itself: Relative to the germline gene, one junction end is altered; a read error may explain this. J is TRBJ1-4 and V is TRBV4-2; D may be TRBD1 (6 bases). This CDR3 has 14 amino acids. Per germline, CDR1 LGHNA and CDR2 YNFKEQ. The CDR3 sequence: CGSCTQQGEEKLFF. Written as DNA, the CDR3 is TGTGGCAGCTGCACGCAACAGGGAGAGGAAAAACTGTTTTTT.